This T cell receptor (beta chain) was recorded in a study of cytomegalovirus exposure and HLA in healthy donors. The overall study: As an earlier analysis found, about 179 million T cells yielded 100 million to 130 million unique TCR beta sequences.

In the PCR, 60 Vbeta and 13 Jbeta primers were used. In the authors' workflow: Counted up in a later analysis, unique TCR beta chains came to around 80 million, with around 10 million shared. Clones were read by immunoSEQ multiplex PCR, and TCRdb kept only the in-frame ones, dropping some. V, J and clone size are those of that table, while D and trimming were read from the DNA. The sample shows 100,000 to 150,000 clones, around 86% of them seen only once. Broader study findings: A classifier reportedly called cytomegalovirus status with high sensitivity and specificity. The study found most TCR sequences rare, yet found some public TCRs in many donors.

A note on this clone: The antigen remains unidentified.

Germline V gene lookup returns CDR1 SEHNR and CDR2 FQNEAQ (reference sequence). The CDR3 spans 17 residues. V lost 1 base, J lost 1 base, and 8 bases stayed unmatched. Sequencing was carried out using PBMCs. The V gene is TRBV7-9, the J gene TRBJ2-3; TRBD2 agrees at 7 bases. The clonotype comes from a man aged 18 to 30 in good health and CMV-seronegative. CDR3 protein: CASSLVRGGGGTDTQYF. CDR3 bases: TGTGCCAGCAGCTTAGTACGCGGGGGTGGGGGCACAGATACGCAGTATTTT. Full variable domain (outside the CDR3, taken from reference TRBV7-9 and TRBJ2-3): DTGVSQNPRHKITKRGQNVTFRCDPISEHNRLYWYRQTLGQGPEFLTYFQNEAQLEKSRLLSDRFSAERPKGSFSTLEIQRTEQGDSAMYLCASSLVRGGGGTDTQYFGPGTRLTVL.